One sample yielded the 28 T cell receptor beta chains listed below, sequenced in a study of blood T cell repertoires in COVID-19. The assay was immunoSEQ multiplex PCR, and TCRdb's table has in-frame clones only and misses some. Here the sample spans about 180,000 clones, roughly 80% being singletons. Sequencing input: peripheral blood. These receptors were obtained from a woman in her seventies with COVID-19, enrolled during active disease.

The chain is built from TRBV6-5 and TRBJ2-7, with D maybe TRBD1 (6 bases). The germline V and J ends were trimmed by 6 bases and 1 base, with 16 bases remaining between them. The germline V gene encodes CDR1 MNHEY and CDR2 SVGAGI. This CDR3 has 15 residues. CDR3 DNA sequence: TGTGCCAGCAGGACCCACAGGGATTCATCCTACGAGCAGTACTTC. Its protein product is CASRTHRDSSYEQYF.

This chain's CDR3 is CASSLGGFGKVTEAFF. The CDR3 coding sequence is TGTGCCAGCAGTTTAGGTGGGTTCGGGAAGGTCACTGAAGCTTTCTTT. V is TRBV6-2 or TRBV6-3 and J is TRBJ1-1; no firm D call. The CDR3 runs to 16 residues. Deletions cut 4 bases from V and 4 bases from J, with 19 bases between. In germline, CDR1 is MNHEY, CDR2 SVGEGT.

This chain connects TRBV6-5 to TRBJ2-5, with TRBD2 matching 8 bases. The V gene's germline CDR1 is MNHEY and CDR2 SVGAGI. V shed 6 bases and J 5 bases; nucleotides not matched to a gene: 8. The CDR3 length is 14 residues. The CDR3 region is CASSFQRERETQYF. The CDR3 region has the DNA TGTGCCAGCAGCTTCCAGCGGGAGCGGGAGACCCAGTACTTC.

The gene calls are TRBV7-3 and TRBJ1-2; 7 bases fit TRBD1. Germline-derived CDR1 and CDR2 are SGHTA and FQGTGA. Trimming cost V 0 bases and J 4 bases; bases outside gene matches: 11. The CDR3 sequence is 17 residues long. The CDR3 bases are TGTGCCAGCAGCTTAACTGGGACAGAAGGGTCCAGCTATGGCTACACCTTC. Translating it yields CASSLTGTEGSSYGYTF.

This chain joins TRBV6-2 or TRBV6-3 and TRBJ2-7, with 10 bases that match TRBD2. CDR3 length: 14 amino acids. Germline lookup yields CDR1 MNHEY and CDR2 SVGEGT. The trim removed 5 bases at V and 7 bases at J, leaving 8 bases unmatched. The CDR3 here is CASSRGLASREQYF. CDR3 coding DNA: TGTGCCAGCAGTCGGGGACTAGCGTCTCGAGAGCAGTACTTC.

This chain uses TRBV9 with TRBJ1-1; D is uncertain. Germline loops: CDR1 SGDLS, CDR2 YYNGEE. The CDR3 consists of 15 residues. Trimming pared 0 bases from V and 3 bases from J, leaving 12 bases between. The CDR3 loop is CASSVGAIWDTEAFF. In nucleotides, the CDR3 is TGTGCCAGCAGCGTAGGAGCGATTTGGGACACTGAAGCTTTCTTT.

V usage is TRBV7-8 and J usage is TRBJ2-1; unclear D gene. Per the germline V gene, CDR1 is SGHVS and CDR2 is FQNEAQ. Trimming took off 2 bases at V and 5 bases at J, with 10 bases between the two ends. The CDR3 contains 14 residues. In nucleotides, the CDR3 is TGTGCCAGCAGCTTACAGGTCTACAACAATGAGCAGTTCTTC. It encodes CASSLQVYNNEQFF.

The chain combines TRBV30 with TRBJ2-7; D is uncertain. Germline-derived CDR1 and CDR2 are GTSNPN and SVGIG (reference sequence). CDR3 length: 11 residues. Trimming cost V 7 bases and J 6 bases, with 13 bases left between them. CDR3: CAYRTRSEQYF. CDR3 DNA sequence: TGTGCCTACCGAACAAGAAGCGAGCAGTACTTC.

The chain is built from TRBV2 and TRBJ1-5; tentatively, D is TRBD1 (5 bases). Germline-derived CDR1 and CDR2 are SNHLY and FYNNEI. The CDR3 has 14 amino acids. Deletions cut 4 bases from V and 1 base from J, with 8 bases between. This CDR3 reads CASSVAGSNQPQHF. The DNA for the CDR3 is TGTGCCAGCAGTGTGGCAGGGAGCAATCAGCCCCAGCATTTT. The full variable domain, with the rest looked up from reference TRBV2 and TRBJ1-5, is EPEVTQTPSHQVTQMGQEVILRCVPISNHLYFYWYRQILGQKVEFLVSFYNNEISEKSEIFDDQFSVERPDGSNFTLKIRSTKLEDSAMYFCASSVAGSNQPQHFGDGTRLSIL.

The CDR3 is CASLDRVYYGYTF. CDR3 bases: TGTGCCAGCTTGGACAGGGTTTACTATGGCTACACCTTC. The V call is TRBV5-6, the J call TRBJ1-2, with 8 nucleotides matching TRBD1. Germline loops: CDR1 SGHDT, CDR2 YYEEEE. V was clipped by 7 bases and J by 3 bases; unmatched bases: 5. CDR3 size: 13 residues.

V usage is TRBV2 and J usage is TRBJ2-7; possibly TRBD2 for D (6 bases). Germline V gene data show CDR1 as SNHLY and CDR2 as FYNNEI. Trimming left V 5 bases short and J 3 bases short, with 14 bases between. The length of the CDR3 is 14 residues. DNA for the CDR3: TGTGCCAGCAGTACGACCGGGAGTATCTACGAGCAGTACTTC. This codes for CASSTTGSIYEQYF.

J is TRBJ2-7 and V is TRBV24-1; 9 bases agree with TRBD1. V gave up 12 bases and J gave up 6 bases; unmatched junction bases: 20. Germline V gene data show CDR1 as KGHDR and CDR2 as SFDVKD. CDR3 length: 16 residues. The CDR3 nucleotides are TGTGCCGTCCAAACAGGGGGCGTTTTGGTAATCTTCGAGCAGTACTTC. This codes for CAVQTGGVLVIFEQYF.

The table lists this clone with a few counts. The J gene is TRBJ1-1, the V gene TRBV27; TRBD1 agrees at 7 bases. V lost 5 bases to trimming and J lost 6 bases; unmatched junction nucleotides: 6. The V gene's germline CDR1 is MNHEY and CDR2 SMNVEV (reference sequence). This CDR3 comprises 13 residues. CDR3 sequence (DNA): TGTGCCAGCAGTATCCCAGGGGGTGCTGAAGCTTTCTTT. It is translated as CASSIPGGAEAFF.

V and J are TRBV7-9 and TRBJ2-7; 11 nucleotides line up with TRBD2. The V gene end was trimmed by 4 bases and the J gene end by 9 bases; junction bases not matched to a gene: 11. The CDR3 spans 15 residues. CDR1 is SEHNR and CDR2 is FQNEAQ in the germline V gene (reference sequence). This chain's CDR3 is CASSSSTSGKAAQYF. The CDR3 DNA sequence: TGTGCCAGCAGCTCCTCGACTAGCGGGAAGGCGGCGCAGTACTTC. Complete variable domain (other parts from reference TRBV7-9 and TRBJ2-7): DTGVSQNPRHKITKRGQNVTFRCDPISEHNRLYWYRQTLGQGPEFLTYFQNEAQLEKSRLLSDRFSAERPKGSFSTLEIQRTEQGDSAMYLCASSSSTSGKAAQYFGPGTRLTVT.

The chain joins TRBV5-1 to TRBJ2-6; no clear D gene. V shed 5 bases and J shed 0 bases, with 6 bases lying between them. The CDR3 runs 14 residues. Looked up from germline, CDR1 is SGHRS and CDR2 is YFSETQ. The CDR3 DNA reads as TGCGCCAGCAGACTATACTCTGGGGCCAACGTCCTGACTTTC. This gives the protein CASRLYSGANVLTF.

The gene calls are TRBV2 and TRBJ1-5; possible D gene TRBD1, 6 bases. The V gene lost 8 bases and the J gene lost 0 bases, with 11 bases spanning the gap. CDR3 length: 14 residues. Germline CDR1 reads SNHLY; CDR2 reads FYNNEI. The CDR3 bases are TGTGCCAGCCGGGGACAACCTAGCAATCAGCCCCAGCATTTT. Translated: CASRGQPSNQPQHF.

This chain connects TRBV27 to TRBJ2-1; unclear D gene. Trimming removed 2 bases at V and 4 bases at J, with 18 bases between. This CDR3 has 17 amino acids. Looked up from germline, CDR1 is MNHEY and CDR2 is SMNVEV (reference sequence). CDR3 sequence (DNA): TGTGCCAGCAGTTTAGTATCGGGTGTGCGGAGATACAATGAGCAGTTCTTC. As protein: CASSLVSGVRRYNEQFF.

The chain couples TRBV6-5 to TRBJ2-7, with 9 bases matching TRBD1. J was trimmed by 3 bases and V by 6 bases; bases with no gene match: 9. Germline CDR1 reads MNHEY; CDR2 reads SVGAGI. This CDR3 region has 15 residues. CDR3 sequence (DNA): TGTGCCAGCAGGACTTCCGGACAGGGGATCTACGAGCAGTACTTC. It yields the protein CASRTSGQGIYEQYF.

The chain has TRBV27 and TRBJ1-1; TRBD1 matches at 7 bases. The CDR3 runs 16 residues. Per germline, CDR1 MNHEY and CDR2 SMNVEV (reference sequence). The ends lost 5 bases at V and 0 bases at J; junction bases unmatched: 9. The CDR3 region is CASSPPQTGMNTEAFF. CDR3 nucleotide sequence: TGTGCCAGCAGTCCCCCCCAGACAGGGATGAACACTGAAGCTTTCTTT.

The genes are TRBV4-1 and TRBJ2-1; the match to TRBD2 covers 10 bases. The CDR3 covers 17 residues. Germline V gene lookup returns CDR1 MGHRA and CDR2 YSYEKL. The junction had 7 bases not matched to a gene; V was cut back by 1 base and J by 4 bases. CDR3 region: CASSQAGSGGRYNEQFF. CDR3 nucleotide sequence: TGCGCCAGCAGCCAAGCTGGTAGCGGGGGGAGATACAATGAGCAGTTCTTC.

V usage is TRBV19 and J usage is TRBJ2-6; D possibly corresponds to TRBD1 (5 bases). The V gene lost 6 bases and the J gene lost 3 bases, with 9 bases spanning the gap. Germline-derived CDR1 and CDR2 are LNHDA and SQIVND (reference sequence). CDR3 length: 14 amino acids. The CDR3 bases are TGTGCCAGTAGCATGGGGCATGGGGCCAACGTCCTGACTTTC. Translating it yields CASSMGHGANVLTF. The variable domain in full, with the rest retrieved from reference TRBV19 and TRBJ2-6, is DGGITQSPKYLFRKEGQNVTLSCEQNLNHDAMYWYRQDPGQGLRLIYYSQIVNDFQKGDIAEGYSVSREKKESFPLTVTSAQKNPTAFYLCASSMGHGANVLTFGAGSRLTVL.

The chain employs TRBV28 and TRBJ1-3; 10 positions agree with TRBD1. The germline gives CDR1 MDHEN, CDR2 SYDVKM. The CDR3 consists of 17 residues. J lost 8 bases, V lost 6 bases, and 16 bases had no gene match. CDR3 in amino acids: CASSQATDRGSSDTIYF. In DNA, the CDR3 is TGTGCCAGCAGCCAGGCTACGGACAGGGGGTCTTCGGACACCATATATTTT.

This rearrangement joins TRBV10-1 to TRBJ1-6; 7 bases are a match to TRBD1. The germline V gene has CDR1 WNHNN and CDR2 SYGVQD (reference sequence). The CDR3 is 13 residues long. Trimming at V came to 10 bases and at J to 8 bases, leaving 8 bases not matched to a gene. This chain's CDR3 is CAKLDRFYSPLHF. CDR3 nucleotide sequence: TGCGCCAAACTGGACAGGTTTTATTCACCCCTCCACTTT.

The chain recombines TRBV28 with TRBJ2-7, with 8 bases matching TRBD1. Germline values: CDR1 MDHEN, CDR2 SYDVKM. Trimming took 3 bases from V and 4 from J; bases not matched to a gene: 5. The CDR3 contains 14 residues. The CDR3 region is CASSFPGGGYEQYF. CDR3 coding DNA: TGTGCCAGCAGTTTTCCAGGGGGCGGGTACGAGCAGTACTTC.

The sample holds a few counts of this clone. The CDR3 spells CASIGDRGLAQHF. The CDR3 DNA reads as TGTGCCAGTATTGGGGACAGGGGTCTAGCCCAGCATTTT. The chain is built from TRBV19 and TRBJ1-5; TRBD1 aligns across 10 bases. Trimming cost V 7 bases and J 11 bases; bases outside gene matches: 8. Per germline, CDR1 LNHDA and CDR2 SQIVND (reference sequence). The CDR3 is 13 amino acids.

This chain uses TRBV12-3 or TRBV12-4 with TRBJ1-1; no firm D call. CDR3 length: 11 amino acids. V lost 6 bases and J lost 4, with 6 bases in between. The CDR3 is CASSSLTEAFF. Written as DNA, the CDR3 is TGTGCCAGCAGCTCTCTCACTGAAGCTTTCTTT.

V is TRBV10-3 and J is TRBJ2-7, with a possible D match to TRBD2 (5 bases). Germline lookup yields CDR1 ENHRY and CDR2 SYGVKD. V was pared by 8 bases and J by 5 bases, with 13 bases between. CDR3 length: 12 residues. The DNA for the CDR3 is TGTGCCATCGGTTTTTTGGGAGACGAGCAGTACTTC. Its protein product is CAIGFLGDEQYF.

The chain joins TRBV5-1 to TRBJ1-4, with D perhaps TRBD1 (6 bases). Germline assignment: CDR1 SGHRS and CDR2 YFSETQ. Between the trimmed V and J ends, which lost 2 bases and 7 bases, there was a span of 15 bases. The CDR3 extends over 15 amino acids. In DNA, the CDR3 is TGCGCCAGCAGCTTCGACAGGTTTGGTAGTGAAAAACTGTTTTTT. Translating gives CASSFDRFGSEKLFF.